A selection of T cell receptor beta chains follows, all from one sample in a study of OX40 agonist ivuxolimab in advanced cancers. TCRdb's table, derived via immunoSEQ multiplex PCR, lists solely in-frame clones and lacks some. Of 80,000 or so clones in the sample, roughly 85% were seen once. The sample in question was CD4+ or CD8+ T cells sorted from blood, obtained in a trial of the OX40 agonist ivuxolimab. These TCRs come from an adult with an advanced solid tumor such as melanoma, head and neck, liver or kidney cancer. Both conserved end residues are part of each CDR3.

cdr3_length | v_call | cdr3_aa
13 | TRBV29-1 | CSVVEGGANEQFF
14 | TRBV30 | CAWSPGGPTDTQYF
13 | TRBV7-3 | CASSPGAGETQYF
15 | TRBV5-1 | CASSPRTELNSPLHF
16 | TRBV28 | CASTLGGLAAKNIQYF
16 | TRBV5-4 | CASSFPGQGAGETQYF
12 | TRBV14 | CASSQVGKLQYF
15 | TRBV19 | CASSIATSGTYEQYF
13 | TRBV6-5 | CAARAAGANVLTF
14 | TRBV5-4 | CASSLPGRTLGYTF
16 | TRBV29-1 | CSGLGQGSSGANVLTF
15 | TRBV11-2 | CASSTPGQGTFEQYF
14 | TRBV30 | CAWSYSFAENGYTF
16 | TRBV9 | CASSVGLAASTDTQYF
15 | TRBV5-6 | CASNPRGGQNTEAFF
16 | TRBV2 | CASSADPGQMNTEAFF
14 | TRBV5-1 | CASSLGAENNEQFF
12 | TRBV10-3 | CAISESNRPGHF
18 | TRBV19 | CASSIALAGPPGGNEQFF
13 | TRBV11-1 | CASSPQRAYEQYF
15 | TRBV15 | CATRRGGGPPGELFF
15 | TRBV5-1 | CASRGEGSRLKKLFF
16 | TRBV11-2 | CASSPGVSSTNEKLFF
13 | TRBV30 | CAWGLGQNEKLFF
15 | TRBV27 | CASSFGQGPSYEQYF
16 | TRBV4-3 | CASSQSDRLVKNIQYF
12 | TRBV30 | CAWSDVRNTIYF
14 | TRBV2 | CASSEDARTDTQYF
14 | TRBV6-1 | CASRRGRNSYEQYF
13 | TRBV30 | CAWGGGFFAEAFF
14 | TRBV30 | CVWKGSTRNTEAFF
14 | TRBV4-3 | CASSRGVDNSPLHF
18 | TRBV28 | CASSFLGPAGGWIYGYTF